This entry describes one T cell receptor (beta chain). Here immunoSEQ multiplex PCR was the method, and the copy in TCRdb shows in-frame clones only, minus some. The sample comprises 85,000 to 90,000 clones, more than 75% of which are singletons, and roughly 2% rests with the top ten. This sample is part of a study of control samples from healthy donors and cancer patients. The CDR3 has 16 amino acids. With V trimmed by 0 bases and J by 7 bases, 5 bases remained unmatched. Looked up from germline, CDR1 is LNHDA and CDR2 is SQIVND (reference sequence). The chain couples TRBV19 to TRBJ2-2; 10 bases line up with TRBD2. The sample consisted of blood. This TCR was recovered from a woman aged 40 to 50 in good health. The CDR3 DNA follows: TGTGCCAGTAGTATAGAACGAGCGGGGGGGCGCGGGGAGCTGTTTTTT. Amino acid sequence: CASSIERAGGRGELFF.